This T cell receptor (beta chain) is from a study of T cell repertoires in cytomegalovirus infection. Study-level background: The public TCR beta signatures pointed to both CMV infection and matching HLA type.

About this clonotype itself: Its antigen is not known.

TCRdb re-called the reads with MiXCR, one entry per CDR3 protein. The data contain a few hundred thousand distinct CDR3 sequences, less than 20% of them seen just once; the ten biggest clones take up around 9.3%. Study results and limitations: HLA-C-restricted CMV clonotypes gave the most frequent clonotype in two of eight donors.

The germline V gene encodes CDR1 SQVTM and CDR2 ANQGSEA. V lost 0 bases and J lost 2; bases outside the gene matches: 10. This CDR3 comprises 16 residues. Sequenced: PBMCs. The chain couples TRBV29-1 to TRBJ2-7; 7 positions agree with TRBD2. This TCR was recovered from a human donor in good health (CMV status not recorded). Some clones in this sample may be carry-over from other donors' samples. The CDR3 region has the DNA TGCAGCGTTGAAGATCTTGCCCCGGGAGGCACCTACGAGCAGTACTTC. The encoded protein is CSVEDLAPGGTYEQYF.